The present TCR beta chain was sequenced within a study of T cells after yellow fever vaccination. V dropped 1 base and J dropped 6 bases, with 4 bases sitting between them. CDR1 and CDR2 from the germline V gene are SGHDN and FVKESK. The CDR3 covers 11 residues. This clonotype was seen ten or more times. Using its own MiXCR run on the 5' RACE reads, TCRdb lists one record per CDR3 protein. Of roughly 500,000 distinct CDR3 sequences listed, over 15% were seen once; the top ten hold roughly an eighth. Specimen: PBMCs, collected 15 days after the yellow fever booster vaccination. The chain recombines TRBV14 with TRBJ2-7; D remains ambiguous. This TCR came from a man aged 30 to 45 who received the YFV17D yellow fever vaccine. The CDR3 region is CASSQGVEQYF. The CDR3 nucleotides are TGTGCCAGCAGCCAAGGAGTCGAGCAGTACTTC.